This TCR beta chain was documented in a study of somatic mutations in cytotoxic T cells in rheumatoid arthritis. Study background: Several of the V beta antibody-stained T-cell populations were flow-sorted at nearly 100% purity; V beta1+ cells were among them and were sequenced for TCRB. Study results and caveats: In the expanded CD8+ clones, the antigen targets remained unknown.

With V trimmed by 6 bases and J by 0 bases, 7 bases remained unmatched. CDR3 length: 16 residues. Germline CDR1 and CDR2: MDHEN and SYDVKM. For this clone: Its antigen is not known.

Clones were sequenced by immunoSEQ multiplex PCR, and TCRdb holds only the in-frame ones, with some missing. The table has 20,000 to 25,000 clones, roughly 80% seen once; the top ten hold about 11%. The source of this sequence is an adult with rheumatoid arthritis. Source material: CD8+ T cells sorted from blood. The chain combines TRBV28 with TRBJ2-1; 8 positions match TRBD2. CDR3 protein: CASSPGRGGSYNEQFF. CDR3 nucleotides: TGTGCCAGCAGCCCCGGGAGGGGGGGCTCCTACAATGAGCAGTTCTTC.